Listed below are T cell receptor beta chains from one sample, sequenced in a study of blood T cell repertoires in COVID-19. Assay used: immunoSEQ multiplex PCR; TCRdb lists only in-frame clones, some missing. Counted here are 250,000 to 300,000 clones, about nine tenths occurring once; the ten biggest clones make up under 3.5%. Input material: peripheral blood. These receptors originate from a woman younger than 45 with active or convalescent COVID-19. Each CDR3 is given with its conserved first and last residue. The D gene is left open where the match is weak. Size values are once, few and many counts, or a class for expanded clones, and some rows have none.

size: .
J: TRBJ1-2
V: TRBV7-3
D: .
CDR3: CASSLRPWPYLYGYTF
DNA: TGTGCCAGCAGCTTAAGGCCTTGGCCGTACCTCTATGGCTACACCTTC

size: .
J: TRBJ1-4
V: TRBV7-9
D: TRBD1
CDR3: CASSLGGTGLEKLFF
DNA: TGTGCCAGCAGCCTCGGAGGGACAGGGCTTGAAAAACTGTTTTTT

size: .
J: TRBJ2-7
V: TRBV5-1
D: TRBD2
CDR3: CASSFGRDEQYF
DNA: TGCGCCAGCAGCTTCGGGAGGGACGAGCAGTACTTC

size: .
J: TRBJ2-7
V: TRBV7-2
D: TRBD2
CDR3: CASSSVAGGGYEQYF
DNA: TGTGCCAGCAGCTCAGTTGCGGGGGGTGGGTACGAGCAGTACTTC

size: .
J: TRBJ1-1
V: TRBV18
D: .
CDR3: CASSPQGGVNTEAFF
DNA: TGTGCCAGCTCACCGCAGGGCGGGGTGAACACTGAAGCTTTCTTT

size: .
J: TRBJ2-2
V: TRBV5-1
D: .
CDR3: CASSLLPTGELFF
DNA: TGCGCCAGCAGCTTGCTCCCTACCGGGGAGCTGTTTTTT

size: few
J: TRBJ1-6
V: TRBV9
D: TRBD1
CDR3: CASSRAPGQGNSPLHF
DNA: TGTGCCAGCAGCCGTGCTCCGGGACAGGGGAATTCACCCCTCCACTTT

size: .
J: TRBJ1-5
V: TRBV5-8
D: TRBD1
CDR3: CASSSPGTGSGPQHF
DNA: TGTGCCAGCAGCTCCCCCGGGACAGGGAGCGGGCCCCAGCATTTT

size: .
J: TRBJ1-1
V: TRBV5-1
D: .
CDR3: CASSFDIGTEAFF
DNA: TGCGCCAGCAGCTTTGATATCGGGACTGAAGCTTTCTTT

size: .
J: TRBJ1-2
V: TRBV9
D: TRBD1
CDR3: CASSVGPAGTVSGYTF
DNA: TGTGCCAGCAGCGTAGGGCCCGCAGGGACAGTGAGTGGCTACACCTTC

size: .
J: TRBJ2-7
V: TRBV7-2
D: .
CDR3: CASSPRSGSYSYEQYF
DNA: TGTGCCAGCAGCCCTCGCTCCGGGTCCTACTCCTACGAGCAGTACTTC